This record covers a single TCR beta chain. V shed 4 bases and J shed 7 bases, with 16 bases lying between them. This CDR3 is built from 14 residues. The germline gives CDR1 SGHDN, CDR2 FVKESK. Profiling relied on immunoSEQ multiplex PCR, and the TCRdb table lists in-frame clones only, not all of them. In the table there are some 700,000 clones, approximately 85% of which are singletons. This record comes from a study of shared T cell receptors in the human thymus. These data also formed part of another study, on human thymus T cells.

Sequenced: thymocytes. The rearrangement links TRBV14 to TRBJ1-2; a weak D match, TRBD1 (6 bases). The origin of this receptor is a girl under three years old with a congenital heart defect. CDR3 region: CASSPLYVGAGYTF. Here the CDR3 DNA reads TGTGCCAGCAGCCCGTTGTATGTGGGGGCTGGCTACACCTTC. The complete variable domain, with remaining parts taken from reference TRBV14 and TRBJ1-2, reads EAGVTQFPSHSVIEKGQTVTLRCDPISGHDNLYWYRRVMGKEIKFLLHFVKESKQDESGMPNNRFLAERTGGTYSTLKVQPAELEDSGVYFCASSPLYVGAGYTFGSGTRLTVV.